Detailed here is one TCR beta chain. Its antigen is currently unknown. The sample is drawn from a study of shared clonotypes between healthy human individuals. As for the study in general: Plates per donor: three CD4 naive, three CD4 memory, two CD8 naive, one CD8 memory.

The CDR3 loop spans 18 amino acids. The germline V gene has CDR1 LGHNA and CDR2 YNFKEQ. CD45RO-negative cells were positively selected for CCR7, leaving out terminally differentiated effector memory CD45RA+ cells. The authors split each subset's genomic DNA evenly across several immunoSEQ plates. This table comes from immunoSEQ multiplex PCR, and its TCRdb copy is limited to in-frame clones, with some not included. Found here are hundreds of thousands of clones, roughly 95% of them singletons; the top ten hold approximately 0.11%. The study, taken as a whole, reports: With several donors compared, roughly 5% of naive CD4 clonotypes were shared. In general, naive subsets displayed greater estimated richness than memory subsets did.

V usage is TRBV4-2 and J usage is TRBJ2-5; 7 bases align to TRBD2. Judging by the DNA end, TRBJ2-7 fits better; the J call may be wrong. The receptor was derived from a woman younger than 45 in good health. The specimen sequenced was naive CD8+ T cells sorted from blood. For the CDR3, the DNA is TGTGCCAGCAGCCAAGATAGAGTCGGGCGGGAGAGGTCCTACGAGCAGTACTTC. Translated: CASSQDRVGRERSYEQYF.